The clone carrying this T cell receptor beta chain was observed a handful of times. The target antigen is unknown. The germline V gene has CDR1 MGHDK and CDR2 SYGVNS. The junction had 1 base not matched to a gene; V was cut back by 5 bases and J by 5 bases. CDR3 length: 13 amino acids. Patients were all untreated before their thyroid surgery. This sample is part of a study of metastatic and nonmetastatic thyroid tumors. Per the original data handling: A distant-metastasis classifier for papillary thyroid cancer was built using CDR3 differences across clinicopathological groups. TCRdb called clones again from the PCR reads with MiXCR. The V and J calls and clone size come from TCRdb's table, not from the authors' own analysis. The sample records over 30,000 clones, approximately 17% being singletons. Study-level findings and limits: TCR beta diversity was reportedly significantly higher in malignant thyroid tumors than benign nodules, in blood and tumor.

The gene calls are TRBV25-1 and TRBJ1-4; 8 positions agree with TRBD1. The TCR comes from a female donor with papillary thyroid cancer or a benign thyroid nodule (not recorded which). Some clones in this sample may be carry-over from other donors' samples. The sequenced material came from tumor tissue. This CDR3 is CASSQGANEKLFF. The DNA of the CDR3 is TGTGCCAGCAGTCAGGGGGCCAATGAAAAACTGTTTTTT.